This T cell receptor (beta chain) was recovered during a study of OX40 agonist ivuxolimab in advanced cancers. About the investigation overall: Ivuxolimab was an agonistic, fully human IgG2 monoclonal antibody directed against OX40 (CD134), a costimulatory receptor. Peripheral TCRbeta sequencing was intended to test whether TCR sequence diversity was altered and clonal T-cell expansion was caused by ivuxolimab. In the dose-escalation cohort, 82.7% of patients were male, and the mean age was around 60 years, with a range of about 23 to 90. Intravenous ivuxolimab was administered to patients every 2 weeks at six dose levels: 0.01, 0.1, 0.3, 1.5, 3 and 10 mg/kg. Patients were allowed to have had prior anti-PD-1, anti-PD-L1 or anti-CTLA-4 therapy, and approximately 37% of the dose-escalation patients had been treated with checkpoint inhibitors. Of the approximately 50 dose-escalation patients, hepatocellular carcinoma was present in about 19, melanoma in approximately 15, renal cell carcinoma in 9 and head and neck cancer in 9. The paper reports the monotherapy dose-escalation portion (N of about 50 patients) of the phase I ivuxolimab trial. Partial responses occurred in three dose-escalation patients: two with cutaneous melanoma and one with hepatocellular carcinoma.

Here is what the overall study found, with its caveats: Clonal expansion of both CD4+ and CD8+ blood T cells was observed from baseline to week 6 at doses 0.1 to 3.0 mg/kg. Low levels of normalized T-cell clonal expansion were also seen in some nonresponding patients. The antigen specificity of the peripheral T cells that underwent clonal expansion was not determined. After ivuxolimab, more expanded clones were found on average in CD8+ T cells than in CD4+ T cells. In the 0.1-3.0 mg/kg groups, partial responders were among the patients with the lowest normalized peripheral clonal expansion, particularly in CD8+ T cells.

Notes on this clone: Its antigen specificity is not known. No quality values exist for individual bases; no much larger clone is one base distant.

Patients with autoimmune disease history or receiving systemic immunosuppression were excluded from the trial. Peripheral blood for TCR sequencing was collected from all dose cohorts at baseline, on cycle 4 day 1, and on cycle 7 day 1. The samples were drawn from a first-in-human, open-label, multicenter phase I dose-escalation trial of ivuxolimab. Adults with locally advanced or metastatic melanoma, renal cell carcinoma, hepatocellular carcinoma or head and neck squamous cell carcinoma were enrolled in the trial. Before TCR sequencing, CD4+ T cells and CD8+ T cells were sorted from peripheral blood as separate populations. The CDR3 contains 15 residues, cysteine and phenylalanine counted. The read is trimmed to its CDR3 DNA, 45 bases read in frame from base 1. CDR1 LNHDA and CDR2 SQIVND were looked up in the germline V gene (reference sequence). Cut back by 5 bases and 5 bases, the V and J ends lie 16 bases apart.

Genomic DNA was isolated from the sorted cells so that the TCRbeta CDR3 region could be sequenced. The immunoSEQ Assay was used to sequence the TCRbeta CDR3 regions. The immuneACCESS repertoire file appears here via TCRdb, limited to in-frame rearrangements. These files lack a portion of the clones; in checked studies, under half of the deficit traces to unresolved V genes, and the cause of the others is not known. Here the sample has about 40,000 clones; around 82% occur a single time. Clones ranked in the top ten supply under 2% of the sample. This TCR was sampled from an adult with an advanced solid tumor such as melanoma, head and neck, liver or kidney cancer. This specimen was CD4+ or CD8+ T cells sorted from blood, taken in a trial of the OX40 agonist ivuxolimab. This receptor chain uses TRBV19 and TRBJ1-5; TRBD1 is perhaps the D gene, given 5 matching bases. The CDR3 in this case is CASSVGQGNYQPQHF. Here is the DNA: TGTGCCAGTAGTGTGGGGCAGGGTAATTATCAGCCCCAGCATTTT.